These 32 T cell receptor beta chains were all obtained from the same sample, sequenced in a study of T-cell reconstitution after alpha-beta-depleted transplantation in children. Preparation of the TCRbeta library used unique molecular identifiers. TCRdb itself ran the PCR reads through MiXCR, one entry per CDR3 protein. The table has about 440,000 distinct CDR3 sequences, about 40% seen once; the top ten hold under 35%. The specimen comprised PBMCs, sampled before TCRalphabeta/CD19-depleted stem cell transplant. The receptors were sampled from a girl aged 2-9 years with aplastic anemia, due to receive a stem cell transplant.

This clonotype was counted ten times or more. The chain joins TRBV12-3 or TRBV12-4 to TRBJ2-1, with 13 positions matching TRBD2. V lost 8 bases, J lost 8 bases, and 15 bases stayed unmatched. The length of the CDR3 is 17 residues. CDR3 DNA: TGTGCCAGCCTTGTATTAGGGACTAGCGGGAATCCCCATGAGCAGTTCTTC. The encoded protein is CASLVLGTSGNPHEQFF.

This clonotype has just a few counts. The CDR3 end shows no conserved phenylalanine or tryptophan, and so a read error is likely. V usage is TRBV4-1 and J usage is TRBJ2-3; 9 positions agree with TRBD2. The V and J ends lost 4 bases and 3 bases, in that order; junction bases with no gene match: 11. The CDR3 sequence is 17 residues long. Germline V gives CDR1 MGHRA, CDR2 YSYEKL. Here the CDR3 reads CASSRISGSLGTDTQYS. For the CDR3, the DNA is TGCGCCAGCAGCCGAATTAGCGGGAGTCTGGGAACAGATACGCAGTATTCT.

The gene calls are TRBV6-1 and TRBJ2-3; possible D gene TRBD2, 6 bases. In germline, CDR1 is MNHNS, CDR2 SASEGT. The CDR3 sequence is 14 residues long. Trimming left V 7 bases short and J 1 base short, with 12 bases between. The CDR3 sequence is CASILSGGTDTQYF. For the CDR3, the DNA is TGTGCCAGCATTCTTAGCGGCGGCACAGATACGCAGTATTTT.

In this sample, this clonotype turned up a few times. The chain recombines TRBV15 with TRBJ2-1; no firm D call. The CDR3 is made up of 11 amino acids. V was trimmed by 4 bases and J by 6 bases, leaving 4 bases between them. Looked up from germline, CDR1 is LNHNV and CDR2 is YYDKDF (reference sequence). The DNA of the CDR3 is TGTGCCACCAGCACCGGCAATGAGCAGTTCTTC. It yields the protein CATSTGNEQFF.

This clonotype showed up many times. The J gene is TRBJ2-7, the V gene TRBV28; 7 bases map to TRBD2. V dropped 4 bases and J dropped 7; count of bases not matched to a gene: 16. The CDR3 runs to 16 residues. Germline lookup yields CDR1 MDHEN and CDR2 SYDVKM. CDR3 in amino acids: CASSSKGLAVADEQYF. In DNA, the CDR3 is TGTGCCAGCAGTTCGAAGGGGCTAGCGGTGGCAGATGAGCAGTACTTC.

This clonotype occurred a few times. The rearrangement uses TRBV12-3 or TRBV12-4 and TRBJ2-1, with no clear D. Deletions cut 5 bases from V and 10 bases from J, with 6 bases between. The CDR3 consists of 10 residues. The CDR3 DNA reads as TGTGCCAGCAGTGGTTGGGAGCAGTTCTTC. It translates to CASSGWEQFF.

V usage is TRBV29-1 and J usage is TRBJ2-3; the D call may be TRBD1 or TRBD2 (6 bases each). Trimming stripped 3 bases from V and 1 base from J, with 11 bases between. Germline loops: CDR1 SQVTM, CDR2 ANQGSEA. The CDR3 runs to 14 residues. The CDR3 region has the DNA TGCAGCGTTGAGAGGGGGGCAGGCACAGATACGCAGTATTTT. Protein product: CSVERGAGTDTQYF.

The chain recombines TRBV15 with TRBJ2-3; possibly TRBD2 for D (5 bases). Germline V gene data show CDR1 as LNHNV and CDR2 as YYDKDF (reference sequence). The CDR3 is 17 residues long. V was trimmed by 0 bases and J by 2 bases, leaving 15 bases between them. This CDR3 reads CATSRDLAPTPTDTQYF. In DNA form, the CDR3 reads TGTGCCACCAGCAGAGACCTAGCTCCGACTCCCACAGATACGCAGTATTTT.

This clonotype has a handful of counts. The chain couples TRBV4-2 to TRBJ2-1; D is undetermined. Trimming left V 0 bases short and J 7 bases short, with 10 bases between. The CDR3 has 14 residues. Germline lookup yields CDR1 LGHNA and CDR2 YNFKEQ. CDR3 nucleotide sequence: TGTGCCAGCAGCCAAGATCGGTACGGGAATGAGCAGTTCTTC. Amino acid sequence: CASSQDRYGNEQFF.

The CDR3 sequence is CASSARQGWVAEAFF. CDR3 nucleotides: TGTGCCAGCAGTGCTAGACAGGGTTGGGTCGCTGAAGCTTTCTTT. The chain couples TRBV6-1 to TRBJ1-1, with 7 bases fitting TRBD1. The length of the CDR3 is 15 residues. After removal of 4 bases from V and 6 bases from J, the junction contained 11 bases not matched to a gene. The germline CDR1 and CDR2 sequences are MNHNS and SASEGT.

This rearrangement joins TRBV6-1 to TRBJ1-2, with D maybe TRBD1 (6 bases). Germline V CDR1 and CDR2: MNHNS, SASEGT. The V gene lost 5 bases and the J gene lost 1 base, with 11 bases spanning the gap. The CDR3 is 14 residues long. The CDR3 DNA reads as TGTGCCAGCAGTCGGGACACCCTTAACTATGGCTACACCTTC. It specifies CASSRDTLNYGYTF.

The V and J genes are TRBV20-1 and TRBJ2-1; 9 bases agree with TRBD1. The germline V gene has CDR1 DFQATT and CDR2 SNEGSKA (reference sequence). V lost 6 bases, J lost 8 bases, and 5 bases stayed unmatched. CDR3 size: 12 residues. The CDR3 DNA is TGCAGTGCCGTCCGGGACAGGGATGAGCAGTTCTTC. Its translation: CSAVRDRDEQFF.

This clonotype has just a few counts. CDR3 DNA sequence: TGTGCCAGCAGTTGGGGCCCGAGAGACGAGCAGTACTTC. Translation gives CASSWGPRDEQYF. The rearrangement joins TRBV7-9 to TRBJ2-7; tentative D call: TRBD1 (5 bases). Germline values: CDR1 SEHNR, CDR2 FQNEAQ (reference sequence). CDR3 length: 13 amino acids. V gave up 6 bases and J gave up 5 bases, with 14 bases separating them.

V and J are TRBV29-1 and TRBJ1-1; 8 positions agree with TRBD1. The CDR3 length is 13 residues. The germline V gene encodes CDR1 SQVTM and CDR2 ANQGSEA. The V and J ends lost 7 bases and 4 bases, in that order; junction bases with no gene match: 8. CDR3: CSASRTGRTEAFF. The DNA for the CDR3 is TGCAGCGCTTCGAGGACAGGGCGCACTGAAGCTTTCTTT.

J is TRBJ2-1 and V is TRBV5-1; 10 bases map to TRBD2. Per the germline V gene, CDR1 is SGHRS and CDR2 is YFSETQ. Trimming cost V 0 bases and J 5 bases; bases outside gene matches: 5. This CDR3 is 16 amino acids long. The CDR3 nucleotides are TGCGCCAGCAGCTTGGGACCGGGACTAGCGAACAATGAGCAGTTCTTC. Amino acids: CASSLGPGLANNEQFF.

Of note for this clonotype: The germline gene is not matched at one end of the junction; a read error may be the cause. V is TRBV7-7 and J is TRBJ2-3; perhaps D is TRBD1 or TRBD2 (5 bases each). Germline V lookup: CDR1 SSHAT, CDR2 FNYEAQ (reference sequence). CDR3 size: 15 residues. The CDR3 protein is CASSPQVGGTDTQYF. The DNA for the CDR3 is TGTGCTAGCAGCCCACAGGTGGGGGGCACAGATACGCAGTATTTT.

V is TRBV30 and J is TRBJ2-5, with 9 bases aligning to TRBD1. Trimming took 2 bases from V and 4 from J; bases not matched to a gene: 5. This CDR3 has 14 residues. Germline V gene lookup returns CDR1 GTSNPN and CDR2 SVGIG (reference sequence). This chain's CDR3 is CAWSTGGTGETQYF. CDR3 sequence (DNA): TGTGCCTGGAGTACAGGGGGCACAGGAGAGACCCAGTACTTC. Full variable domain (remainder filled in from reference TRBV30 and TRBJ2-5): SQTIHQWPATLVQPVGSPLSLECTVEGTSNPNLYWYRQAAGRGLQLLFYSVGIGQISSEVPQNLSASRPQDRQFILSSKKLLLSDSGFYLCAWSTGGTGETQYFGPGTRLLVL.

This clonotype was picked up many times. The rearrangement joins TRBV7-2 to TRBJ2-1; D is possibly TRBD2 (6 bases). This CDR3 spans 14 amino acids. Germline loops: CDR1 SGHTA, CDR2 FQGNSA. The V end was cut by 5 bases, the J end by 7 bases, with 15 bases between. The CDR3, as DNA: TGTGCCAGCAGCGTCCCAACTAGCAGAAATGAGCAGTTCTTC. It translates to CASSVPTSRNEQFF. Full variable domain (missing parts from reference TRBV7-2 and TRBJ2-1): GAGVSQSPSNKVTEKGKDVELRCDPISGHTALYWYRQSLGQGLEFLIYFQGNSAPDKSGLPSDRFSAERTGGSVSTLTIQRTQQEDSAVYLCASSVPTSRNEQFFGPGTRLTVL.

At least ten counts were recorded for this clonotype. The chain couples TRBV5-1 to TRBJ2-7, with TRBD1 as a possible D gene (6 bases). The CDR3 totals 13 residues. In germline, CDR1 is SGHRS, CDR2 YFSETQ. V was cut by 4 bases and J by 6 bases, with 14 bases left in between. The CDR3 region has the DNA TGCGCCAGCAGCACGACAGGTACTCCCGAGCAGTACTTC. It codes for CASSTTGTPEQYF.

Only a few counts were recorded for this clonotype. V usage is TRBV5-5 and J usage is TRBJ2-3; 11 bases map to TRBD2. CDR3 length: 15 residues. V shed 4 bases, J shed 2 bases, and the junction held 3 bases outside the gene matches. Germline CDR1 SGHKS, CDR2 YYEKEE (reference sequence). The CDR3 sequence: CASSKLAGDTDTQYF. In nucleotides, the CDR3 is TGTGCCAGCAGCAAACTAGCGGGGGACACAGATACGCAGTATTTT. Looking up the rest from reference TRBV5-5 and TRBJ2-3 gives the full variable domain: DAGVTQSPTHLIKTRGQQVTLRCSPISGHKSVSWYQQVLGQGPQFIFQYYEKEERGRGNFPDRFSARQFPNYSSELNVNALLLGDSALYLCASSKLAGDTDTQYFGPGTRLTVL.

The chain employs TRBV29-1 and TRBJ2-3; 15 positions match TRBD2. This CDR3 is 18 amino acids long. Losses at the gene ends were 5 bases for V and 0 bases for J; bases not matched to a gene: 9. Germline-derived CDR1 and CDR2 are SQVTM and ANQGSEA. This chain's CDR3 is CSVWGLAGGRRSTDTQYF. CDR3 in DNA: TGCAGCGTTTGGGGACTAGCGGGGGGACGTCGTAGCACAGATACGCAGTATTTT.

Remarks on this clonotype: This may be a read error: a much more frequent sequence differs by one nucleotide. The chain joins TRBV12-3 or TRBV12-4 to TRBJ2-1; 14 nucleotides line up with TRBD2. Trimming at V came to 6 bases and at J to 6 bases, leaving 7 bases not matched to a gene. The CDR3 totals 16 residues. CDR3 DNA: TGTGCCAGCAGGTCCCCGGGACTAGCGGGAGCCAATGAGCAGTTCTTC. Translation gives CASRSPGLAGANEQFF.

V is TRBV7-2 and J is TRBJ2-3; 8 nucleotides align to TRBD1. The junction had 9 bases not matched to a gene; V was cut back by 0 bases and J by 4 bases. CDR1 and CDR2 from the germline V gene are SGHTA and FQGNSA. This CDR3 is built from 17 residues. As DNA, the CDR3 is TGTGCCAGCAGCTTAGCGGCCAGGCAGGGGGCATCAGATACGCAGTATTTT. It translates to CASSLAARQGASDTQYF.

This chain connects TRBV3-1 to TRBJ1-1; possibly TRBD1 for D (5 bases). Germline CDR1 LGHDT, CDR2 YNNKEL (reference sequence). This CDR3 region has 15 residues. Deletions cut 0 bases from V and 1 base from J, with 9 bases between. CDR3 amino acids: CASSQDWRGNTEAFF. CDR3 DNA sequence: TGTGCCAGCAGCCAAGATTGGAGGGGGAACACTGAAGCTTTCTTT.

This clonotype was counted many times. The chain combines TRBV9 with TRBJ2-7; weak D call: TRBD2 (5 bases). Trimming took off 2 bases at V and 6 bases at J, with 18 bases between the two ends. The CDR3 has 15 amino acids. Germline lookup yields CDR1 SGDLS and CDR2 YYNGEE. Here the CDR3 DNA reads TGTGCCAGCAGCGTTGGTGGTCGGCTAGGGAGCGAGCAGTACTTC. Translating gives CASSVGGRLGSEQYF.

The genes are TRBV6-1 and TRBJ2-3, with D perhaps matching TRBD2 (5 bases). The germline V and J ends were trimmed by 11 bases and 0 bases, with 15 bases remaining between them. The CDR3 extends over 14 amino acids. The germline V gene encodes CDR1 MNHNS and CDR2 SASEGT. This CDR3 reads CAGRRDSSTDTQYF. The CDR3 DNA reads TGTGCCGGAAGACGGGATAGTAGCACAGATACGCAGTATTTT.

This clonotype showed up many times. The chain recombines TRBV30 with TRBJ2-1, with 10 positions matching TRBD2. The CDR3 is made up of 14 amino acids. Losses at the gene ends were 3 bases for V and 3 bases for J; bases not matched to a gene: 2. The germline CDR1 and CDR2 sequences are GTSNPN and SVGIG (reference sequence). The CDR3 bases are TGTGCCTGGAGGGCTAGCGGGAGCTACAATGAGCAGTTCTTC. This encodes CAWRASGSYNEQFF.

There are a few counts of this clonotype. This chain joins TRBV10-1 and TRBJ1-2; tentative D call: TRBD1 (6 bases). The CDR3 totals 14 residues. V was pared by 3 bases and J by 4 bases, with 12 bases between. CDR1 is WNHNN and CDR2 is SYGVQD in the germline V gene (reference sequence). The CDR3 DNA is TGCGCCAGCAGTGAAAAGCAGGGGCCCTATGGCTACACCTTC. Amino acid sequence: CASSEKQGPYGYTF.

Only a few counts were recorded for this clonotype. The J gene is TRBJ2-5, the V gene TRBV30; D possibly matches TRBD1 or TRBD2 (5 bases each). The CDR3 runs to 16 residues. Germline CDR1 is GTSNPN and CDR2 is SVGIG (reference sequence). Trimming removed 0 bases at V and 4 bases at J, with 18 bases between. The chain's CDR3 is CAWSVQYGAGLETQYF. The DNA of the CDR3 is TGTGCCTGGAGTGTACAGTACGGGGCAGGGTTAGAGACCCAGTACTTC.

The chain has TRBV12-3 or TRBV12-4 and TRBJ1-1; D remains unclear. This CDR3 has 14 residues. Trimming pared 3 bases from V and 1 base from J, leaving 9 bases between. CDR3 amino acids: CASSFGPENTEAFF. CDR3 nucleotides: TGTGCCAGCAGTTTTGGGCCCGAGAACACTGAAGCTTTCTTT.

This clonotype appeared many times. The V gene is TRBV5-1, the J gene TRBJ2-3; no clear D. CDR1 SGHRS and CDR2 YFSETQ come from the germline V gene. This CDR3 spans 14 amino acids. V lost 0 bases and J lost 2, with 7 bases in between. This CDR3 reads CASSLVVDTDTQYF. CDR3 in DNA: TGCGCCAGCAGCTTGGTAGTAGACACAGATACGCAGTATTTT.

The genes are TRBV20-1 and TRBJ1-2; D call uncertain. This CDR3 has 13 residues. V lost 0 bases and J 6 bases, leaving 11 bases between the germline ends. Per germline, CDR1 DFQATT and CDR2 SNEGSKA (reference sequence). CDR3: CSARDAGNDGYTF. In DNA, the CDR3 is TGCAGTGCTAGAGACGCGGGGAACGATGGCTACACCTTC.